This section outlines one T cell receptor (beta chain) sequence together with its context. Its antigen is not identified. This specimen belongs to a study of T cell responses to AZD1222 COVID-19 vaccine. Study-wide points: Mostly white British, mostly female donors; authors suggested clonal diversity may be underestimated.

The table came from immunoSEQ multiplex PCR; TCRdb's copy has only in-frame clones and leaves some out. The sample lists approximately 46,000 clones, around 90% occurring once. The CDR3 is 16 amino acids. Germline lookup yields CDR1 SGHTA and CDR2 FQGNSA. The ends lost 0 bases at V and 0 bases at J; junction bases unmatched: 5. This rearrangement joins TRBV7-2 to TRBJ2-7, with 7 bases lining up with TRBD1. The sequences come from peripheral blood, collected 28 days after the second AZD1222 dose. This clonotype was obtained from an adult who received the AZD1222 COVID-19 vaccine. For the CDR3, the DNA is TGTGCCAGCAGCTTAGCGAGGGGGCTATACTCCTACGAGCAGTACTTC. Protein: CASSLARGLYSYEQYF.